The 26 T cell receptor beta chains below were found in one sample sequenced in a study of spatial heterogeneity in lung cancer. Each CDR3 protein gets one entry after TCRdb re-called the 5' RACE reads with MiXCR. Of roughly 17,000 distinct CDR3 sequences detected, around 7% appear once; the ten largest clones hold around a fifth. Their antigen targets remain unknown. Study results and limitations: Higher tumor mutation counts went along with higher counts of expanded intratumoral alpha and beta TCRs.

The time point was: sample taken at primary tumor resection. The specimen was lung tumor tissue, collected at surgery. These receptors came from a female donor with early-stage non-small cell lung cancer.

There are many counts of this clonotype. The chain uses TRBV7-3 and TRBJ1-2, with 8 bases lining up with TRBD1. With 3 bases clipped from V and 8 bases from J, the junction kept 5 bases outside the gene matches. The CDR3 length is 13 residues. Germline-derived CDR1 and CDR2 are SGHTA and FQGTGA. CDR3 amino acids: CASSFQGARGYTF. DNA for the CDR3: TGTGCCAGCAGCTTTCAGGGGGCGCGAGGCTACACCTTC. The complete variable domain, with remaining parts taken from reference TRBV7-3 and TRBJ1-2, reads GAGVSQTPSNKVTEKGKYVELRCDPISGHTALYWYRQSLGQGPEFLIYFQGTGAADDSGLPNDRFFAVRPEGSVSTLKIQRTERGDSAVYLCASSFQGARGYTFGSGTRLTVV.

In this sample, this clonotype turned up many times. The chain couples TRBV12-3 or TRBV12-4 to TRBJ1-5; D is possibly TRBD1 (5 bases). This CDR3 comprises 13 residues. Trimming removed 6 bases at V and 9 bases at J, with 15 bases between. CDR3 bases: TGTGCCAGCAGCCGACAGAGTGGCGGGCCCCAGCATTTT. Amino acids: CASSRQSGGPQHF.

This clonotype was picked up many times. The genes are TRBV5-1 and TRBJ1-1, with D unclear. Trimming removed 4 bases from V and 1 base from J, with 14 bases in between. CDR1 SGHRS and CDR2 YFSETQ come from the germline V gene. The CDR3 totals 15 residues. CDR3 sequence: CASSPSAIANTEAFF. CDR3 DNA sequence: TGCGCCAGCAGCCCGTCGGCGATCGCGAACACTGAAGCTTTCTTT.

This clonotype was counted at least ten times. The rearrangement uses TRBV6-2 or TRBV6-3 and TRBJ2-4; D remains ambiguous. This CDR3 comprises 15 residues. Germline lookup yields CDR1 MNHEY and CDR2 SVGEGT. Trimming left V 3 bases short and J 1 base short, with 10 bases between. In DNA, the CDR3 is TGTGCCAGCAGTTATGGCTATCCGGCCAAAAACATTCAGTACTTC. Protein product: CASSYGYPAKNIQYF.

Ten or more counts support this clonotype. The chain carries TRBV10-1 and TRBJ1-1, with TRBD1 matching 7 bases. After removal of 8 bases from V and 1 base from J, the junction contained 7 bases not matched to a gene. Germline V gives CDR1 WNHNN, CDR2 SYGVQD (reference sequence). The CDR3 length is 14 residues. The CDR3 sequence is CASSDRVGNTEAFF. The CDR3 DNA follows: TGCGCCAGCTCCGACAGGGTGGGGAACACTGAAGCTTTCTTT.

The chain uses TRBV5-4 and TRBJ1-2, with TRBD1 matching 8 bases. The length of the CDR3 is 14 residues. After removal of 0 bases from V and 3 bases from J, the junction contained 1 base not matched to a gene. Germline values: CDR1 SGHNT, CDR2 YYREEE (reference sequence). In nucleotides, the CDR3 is TGTGCCAGCAGCTTGGACAGGGGGTACTATGGCTACACCTTC. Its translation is CASSLDRGYYGYTF.

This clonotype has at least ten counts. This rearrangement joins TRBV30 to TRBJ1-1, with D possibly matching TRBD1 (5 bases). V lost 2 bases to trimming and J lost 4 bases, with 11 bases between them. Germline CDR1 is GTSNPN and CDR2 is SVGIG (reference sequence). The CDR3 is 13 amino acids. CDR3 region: CAWSIAGSTEAFF. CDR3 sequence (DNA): TGTGCCTGGAGTATCGCAGGGAGCACTGAAGCTTTCTTT.

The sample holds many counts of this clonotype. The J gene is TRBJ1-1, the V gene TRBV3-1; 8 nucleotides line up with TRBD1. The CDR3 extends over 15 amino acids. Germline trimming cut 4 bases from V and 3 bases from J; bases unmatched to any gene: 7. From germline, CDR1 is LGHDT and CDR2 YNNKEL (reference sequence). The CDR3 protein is CASSPRTGRDTEAFF. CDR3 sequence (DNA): TGTGCCAGCAGCCCGAGGACAGGGCGGGACACTGAAGCTTTCTTT.

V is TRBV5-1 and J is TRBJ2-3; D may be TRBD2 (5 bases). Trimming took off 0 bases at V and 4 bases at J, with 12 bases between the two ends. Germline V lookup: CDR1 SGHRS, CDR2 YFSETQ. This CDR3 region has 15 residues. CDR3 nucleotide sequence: TGCGCCAGCAGCTTGGCCGGGATGGTGGCAGATACGCAGTATTTT. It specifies CASSLAGMVADTQYF.

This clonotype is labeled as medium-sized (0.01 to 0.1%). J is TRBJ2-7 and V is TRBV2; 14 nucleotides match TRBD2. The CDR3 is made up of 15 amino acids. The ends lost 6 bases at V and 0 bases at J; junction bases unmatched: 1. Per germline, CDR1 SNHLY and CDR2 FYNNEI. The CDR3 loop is CASSGLAGGSYEQYF. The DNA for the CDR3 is TGTGCCAGCAGCGGACTAGCGGGGGGCTCCTACGAGCAGTACTTC.

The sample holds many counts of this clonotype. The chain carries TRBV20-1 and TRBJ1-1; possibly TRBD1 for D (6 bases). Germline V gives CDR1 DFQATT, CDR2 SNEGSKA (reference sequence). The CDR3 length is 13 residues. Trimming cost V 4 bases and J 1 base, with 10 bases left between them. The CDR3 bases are TGCAGTGCTAAGGGGGGAAAGAACACTGAAGCTTTCTTT. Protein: CSAKGGKNTEAFF.

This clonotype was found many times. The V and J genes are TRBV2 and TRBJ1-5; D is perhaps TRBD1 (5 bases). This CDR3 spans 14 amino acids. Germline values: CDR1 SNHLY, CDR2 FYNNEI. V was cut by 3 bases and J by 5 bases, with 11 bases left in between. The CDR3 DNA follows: TGTGCCAGCAGTGATACGGGGGAGGATCAGCCCCAGCATTTT. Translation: CASSDTGEDQPQHF.

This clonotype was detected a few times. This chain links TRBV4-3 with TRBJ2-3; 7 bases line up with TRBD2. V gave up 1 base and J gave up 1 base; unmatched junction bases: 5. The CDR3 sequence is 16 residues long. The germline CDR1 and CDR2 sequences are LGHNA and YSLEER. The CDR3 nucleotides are TGCGCCAGCAGCCAAGGCGGGAGCCTTCGCACAGATACGCAGTATTTT. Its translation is CASSQGGSLRTDTQYF.

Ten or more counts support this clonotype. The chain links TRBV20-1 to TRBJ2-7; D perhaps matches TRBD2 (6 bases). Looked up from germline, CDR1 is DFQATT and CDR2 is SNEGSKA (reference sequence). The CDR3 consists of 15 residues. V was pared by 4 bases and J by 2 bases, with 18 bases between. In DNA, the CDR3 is TGCAGTGCTACCCCCCGGGGCGGGGTTACCTACGAGCAGTACTTC. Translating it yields CSATPRGGVTYEQYF.

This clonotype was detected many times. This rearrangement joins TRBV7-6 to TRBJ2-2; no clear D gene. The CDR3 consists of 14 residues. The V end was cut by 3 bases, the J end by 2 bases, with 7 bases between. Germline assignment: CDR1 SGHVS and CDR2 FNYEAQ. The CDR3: CASSFGANTGELFF. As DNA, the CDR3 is TGTGCCAGCAGCTTCGGAGCAAACACCGGGGAGCTGTTTTTT.

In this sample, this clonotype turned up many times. The CDR3 spells CASSPSGAQYGYTF. The CDR3 DNA reads as TGTGCCAGCAGCCCTTCCGGGGCGCAGTATGGCTACACCTTC. The chain joins TRBV7-9 to TRBJ1-2, with D tentatively TRBD1 (5 bases). V was trimmed by 5 bases and J by 5 bases, leaving 15 bases between them. In germline, CDR1 is SEHNR, CDR2 FQNEAQ (reference sequence). This CDR3 contains 14 residues.

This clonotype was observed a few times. CDR3 bases: TGTGCCTGGAGTGTATGGCCTACCGGGGGGGAAAAACTGTTTTTT. Its protein is CAWSVWPTGGEKLFF. The rearrangement links TRBV30 to TRBJ1-4; tentative D call: TRBD1 (5 bases). The V end was cut by 0 bases, the J end by 8 bases, with 16 bases between. CDR1 GTSNPN and CDR2 SVGIG come from the germline V gene (reference sequence). This CDR3 comprises 15 residues.

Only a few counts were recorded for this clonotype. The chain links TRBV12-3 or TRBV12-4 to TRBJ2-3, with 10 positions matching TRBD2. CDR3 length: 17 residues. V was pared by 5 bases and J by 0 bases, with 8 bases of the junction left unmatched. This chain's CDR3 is CASSPARTSGSTDTQYF. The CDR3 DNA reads TGTGCCAGCAGTCCGGCTAGGACTAGCGGCAGCACAGATACGCAGTATTTT.

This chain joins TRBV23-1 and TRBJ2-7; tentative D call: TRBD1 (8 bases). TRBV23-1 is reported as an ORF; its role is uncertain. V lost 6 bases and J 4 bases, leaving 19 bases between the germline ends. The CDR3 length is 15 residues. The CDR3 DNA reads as TGCGCCAGCAGCTCTATACAGGGGGGGAAGTACGAGCAGTACTTC. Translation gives CASSSIQGGKYEQYF.

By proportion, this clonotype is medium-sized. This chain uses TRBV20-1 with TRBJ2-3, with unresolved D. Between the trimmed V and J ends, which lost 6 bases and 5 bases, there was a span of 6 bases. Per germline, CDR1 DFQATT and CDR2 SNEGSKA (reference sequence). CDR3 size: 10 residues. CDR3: CSAHLDTQYF. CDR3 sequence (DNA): TGCAGTGCCCATTTAGATACGCAGTATTTT.

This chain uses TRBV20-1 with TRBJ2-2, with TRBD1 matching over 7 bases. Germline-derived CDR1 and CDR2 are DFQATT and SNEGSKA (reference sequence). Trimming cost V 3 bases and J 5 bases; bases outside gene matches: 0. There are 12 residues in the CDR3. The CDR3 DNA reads TGCAGTGCTAGGACAGGGACCGGGGAGCTGTTTTTT. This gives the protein CSARTGTGELFF.

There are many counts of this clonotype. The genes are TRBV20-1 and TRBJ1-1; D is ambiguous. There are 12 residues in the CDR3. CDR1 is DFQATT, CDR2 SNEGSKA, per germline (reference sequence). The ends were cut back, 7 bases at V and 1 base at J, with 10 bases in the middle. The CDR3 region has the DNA TGCAGTGTGCCTAAGGGGAACACTGAAGCTTTCTTT. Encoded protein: CSVPKGNTEAFF.

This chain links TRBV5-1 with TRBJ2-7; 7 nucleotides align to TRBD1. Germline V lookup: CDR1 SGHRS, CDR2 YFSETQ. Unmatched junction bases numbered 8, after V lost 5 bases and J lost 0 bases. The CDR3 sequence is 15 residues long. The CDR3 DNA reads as TGCGCCAGCAGACCCCTAGGGGGCTCCTCCTACGAGCAGTACTTC. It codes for CASRPLGGSSYEQYF.

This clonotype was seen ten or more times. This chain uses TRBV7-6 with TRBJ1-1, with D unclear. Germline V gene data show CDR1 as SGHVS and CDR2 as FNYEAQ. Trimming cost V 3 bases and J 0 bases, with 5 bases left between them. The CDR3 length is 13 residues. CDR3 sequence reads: CASSFRLNTEAFF. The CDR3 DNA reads TGTGCCAGCAGCTTCCGGTTGAACACTGAAGCTTTCTTT.

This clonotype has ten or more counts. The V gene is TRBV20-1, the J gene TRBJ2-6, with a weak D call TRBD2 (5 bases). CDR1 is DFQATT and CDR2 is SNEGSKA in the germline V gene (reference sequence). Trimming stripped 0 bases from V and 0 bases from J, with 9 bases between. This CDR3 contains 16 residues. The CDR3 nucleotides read TGCAGTGCTAGAGATAACGGAGGCTCTGGGGCCAACGTCCTGACTTTC. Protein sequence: CSARDNGGSGANVLTF.

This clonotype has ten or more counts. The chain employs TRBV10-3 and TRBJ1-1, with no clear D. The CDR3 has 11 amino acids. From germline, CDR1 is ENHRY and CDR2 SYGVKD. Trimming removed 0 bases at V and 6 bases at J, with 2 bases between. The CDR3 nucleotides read TGTGCCATCAGTGAGTCAGCTGAAGCTTTCTTT. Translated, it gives CAISESAEAFF.